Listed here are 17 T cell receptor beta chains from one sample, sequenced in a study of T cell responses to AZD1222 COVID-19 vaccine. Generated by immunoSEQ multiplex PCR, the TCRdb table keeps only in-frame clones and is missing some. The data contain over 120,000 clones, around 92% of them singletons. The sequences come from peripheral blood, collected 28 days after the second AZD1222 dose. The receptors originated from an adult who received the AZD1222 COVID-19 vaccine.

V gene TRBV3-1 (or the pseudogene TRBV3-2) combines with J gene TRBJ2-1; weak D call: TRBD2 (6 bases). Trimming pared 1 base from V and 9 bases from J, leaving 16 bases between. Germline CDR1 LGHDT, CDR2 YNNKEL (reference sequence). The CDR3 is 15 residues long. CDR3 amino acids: CASSQGSGFTGEQFF. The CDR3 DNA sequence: TGTGCCAGCAGCCAAGGTAGCGGATTCACGGGTGAGCAGTTCTTC.

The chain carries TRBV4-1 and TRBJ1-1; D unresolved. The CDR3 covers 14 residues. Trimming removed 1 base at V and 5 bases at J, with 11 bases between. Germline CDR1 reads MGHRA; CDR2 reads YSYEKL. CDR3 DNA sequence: TGCGCCAGCAGCCAAGCGAGGGCTCTGACTGAAGCTTTCTTT. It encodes CASSQARALTEAFF.

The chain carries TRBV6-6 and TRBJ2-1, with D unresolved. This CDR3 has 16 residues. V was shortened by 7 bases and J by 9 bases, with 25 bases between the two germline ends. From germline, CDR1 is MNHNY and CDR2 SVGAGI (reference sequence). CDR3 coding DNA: TGTGCCAGCATCTTAAGTCCCCGGGCAAGTTCCCTTGAGCAGTTCTTC. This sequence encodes CASILSPRASSLEQFF.

DNA for the CDR3: TGCGCCAGCCCCCGCCGGACGAACACTGAAGCTTTCTTT. This encodes CASPRRTNTEAFF. The chain combines TRBV23-1 with TRBJ1-1; D unclear. TRBV23-1 is noted as an ORF with a role that remains uncertain. Trimming removed 8 bases at V and 1 base at J, with 11 bases between. The CDR3 length is 13 residues.

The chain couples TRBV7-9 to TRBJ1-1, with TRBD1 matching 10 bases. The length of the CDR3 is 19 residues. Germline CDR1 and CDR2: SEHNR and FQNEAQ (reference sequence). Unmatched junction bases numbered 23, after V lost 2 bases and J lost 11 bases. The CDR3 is CASSLNIRGTGAEGRKAFF. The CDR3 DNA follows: TGTGCCAGCAGCTTAAATATTCGAGGGACAGGGGCCGAGGGTCGGAAGGCTTTCTTT.

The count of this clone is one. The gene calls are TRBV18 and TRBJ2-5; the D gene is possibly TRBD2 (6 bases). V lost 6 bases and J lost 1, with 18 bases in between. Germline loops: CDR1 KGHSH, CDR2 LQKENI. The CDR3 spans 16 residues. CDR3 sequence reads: CASSPIGSDVQETQYF. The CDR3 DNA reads TGTGCCAGCTCCCCAATCGGGAGCGACGTCCAAGAGACCCAGTACTTC. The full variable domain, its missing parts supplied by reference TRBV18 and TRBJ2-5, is NAGVMQNPRHLVRRRGQEARLRCSPMKGHSHVYWYRQLPEEGLKFMVYLQKENIIDESGMPKERFSAEFPKEGPSILRIQQVVRGDSAAYFCASSPIGSDVQETQYFGPGTRLLVL.

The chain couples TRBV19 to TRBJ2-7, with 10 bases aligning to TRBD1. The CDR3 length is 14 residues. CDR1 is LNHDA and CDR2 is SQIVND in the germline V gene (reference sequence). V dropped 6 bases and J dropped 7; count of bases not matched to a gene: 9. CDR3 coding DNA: TGTGCCAGTAGCCTCCGGGACAGGGGAGGGGAGCAGTACTTC. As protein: CASSLRDRGGEQYF.

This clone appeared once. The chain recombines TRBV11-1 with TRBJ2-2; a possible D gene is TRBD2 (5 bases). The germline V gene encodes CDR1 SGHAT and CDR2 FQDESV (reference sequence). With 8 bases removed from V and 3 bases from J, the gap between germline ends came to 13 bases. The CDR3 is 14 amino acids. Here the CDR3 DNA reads TGTGCCAGCGAGGGAGATGGGGACACCGGGGAGCTGTTTTTT. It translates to CASEGDGDTGELFF. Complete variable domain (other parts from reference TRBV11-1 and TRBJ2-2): EAEVAQSPRYKITEKSQAVAFWCDPISGHATLYWYRQILGQGPELLVQFQDESVVDDSQLPKDRFSAERLKGVDSTLKIQPAELGDSAMYLCASEGDGDTGELFFGEGSRLTVL.

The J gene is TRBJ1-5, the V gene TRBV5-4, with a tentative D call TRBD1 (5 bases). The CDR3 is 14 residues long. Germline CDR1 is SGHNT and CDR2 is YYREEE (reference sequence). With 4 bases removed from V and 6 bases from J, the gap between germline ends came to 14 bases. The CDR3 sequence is CASSRGGASQPQHF. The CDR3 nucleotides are TGTGCCAGCAGCCGCGGGGGAGCATCTCAGCCCCAGCATTTT.

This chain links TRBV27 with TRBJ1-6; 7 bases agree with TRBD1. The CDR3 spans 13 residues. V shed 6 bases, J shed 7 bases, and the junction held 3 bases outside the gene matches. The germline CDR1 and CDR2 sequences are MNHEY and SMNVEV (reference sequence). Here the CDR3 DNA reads TGTGCCAGCAGCGGGACAGTAAATTCACCCCTCCACTTT. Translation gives CASSGTVNSPLHF.

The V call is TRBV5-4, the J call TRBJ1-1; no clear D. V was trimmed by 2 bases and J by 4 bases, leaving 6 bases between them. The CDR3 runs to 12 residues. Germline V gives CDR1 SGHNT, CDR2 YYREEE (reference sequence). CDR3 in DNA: TGTGCCAGCAGCTTCAGTGGCACTGAAGCTTTCTTT. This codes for CASSFSGTEAFF.

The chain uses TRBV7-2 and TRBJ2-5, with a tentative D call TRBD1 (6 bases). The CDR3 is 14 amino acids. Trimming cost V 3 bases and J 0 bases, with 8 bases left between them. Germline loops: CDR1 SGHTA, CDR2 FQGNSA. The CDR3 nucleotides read TGTGCCAGCAGCTTGGACAGAAACCAAGAGACCCAGTACTTC. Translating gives CASSLDRNQETQYF.

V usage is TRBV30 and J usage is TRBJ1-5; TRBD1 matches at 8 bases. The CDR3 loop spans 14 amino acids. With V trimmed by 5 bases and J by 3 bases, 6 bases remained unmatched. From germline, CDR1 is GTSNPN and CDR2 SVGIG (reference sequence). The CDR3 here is CAWQGQAINQPQHF. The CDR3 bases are TGTGCCTGGCAGGGACAGGCAATCAATCAGCCCCAGCATTTT.

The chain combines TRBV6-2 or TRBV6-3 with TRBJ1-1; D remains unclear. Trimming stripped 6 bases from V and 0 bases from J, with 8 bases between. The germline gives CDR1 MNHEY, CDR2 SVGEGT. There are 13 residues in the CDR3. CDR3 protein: CASSLWVNTEAFF. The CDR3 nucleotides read TGTGCCAGCAGCCTTTGGGTGAACACTGAAGCTTTCTTT.

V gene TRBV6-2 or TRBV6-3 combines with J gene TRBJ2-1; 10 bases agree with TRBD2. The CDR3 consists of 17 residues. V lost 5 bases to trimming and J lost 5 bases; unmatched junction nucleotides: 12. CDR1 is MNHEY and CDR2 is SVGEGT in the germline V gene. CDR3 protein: CASSTQGSSGGHNEQFF. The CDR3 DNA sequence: TGTGCCAGCAGTACGCAGGGGTCTAGCGGGGGCCACAATGAGCAGTTCTTC.

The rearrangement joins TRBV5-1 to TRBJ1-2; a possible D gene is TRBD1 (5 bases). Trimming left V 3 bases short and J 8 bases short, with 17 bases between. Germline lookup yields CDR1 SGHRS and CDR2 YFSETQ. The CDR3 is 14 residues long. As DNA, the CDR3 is TGCGCCAGCAGCTCACGGCGGGACCATGGGGGCTACACCTTC. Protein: CASSSRRDHGGYTF.

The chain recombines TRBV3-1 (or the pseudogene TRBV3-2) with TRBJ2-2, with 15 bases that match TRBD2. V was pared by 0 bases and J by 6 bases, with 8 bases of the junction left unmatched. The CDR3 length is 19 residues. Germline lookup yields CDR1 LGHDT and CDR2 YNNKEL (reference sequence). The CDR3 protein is CASSQEGTSGRTTPGELFF. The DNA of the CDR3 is TGTGCCAGCAGCCAAGAGGGGACTAGCGGGAGGACCACTCCCGGGGAGCTGTTTTTT.